This T cell receptor beta chain was sequenced for a study of cytomegalovirus exposure and HLA in healthy donors listed by TCRdb under 2017. In the study overall: In an earlier analysis of 550 to 750 of the donors, 276 Gb of sequence data and approximately 100 million unique TCR beta sequences from 150 million to 200 million T cells were reported. An early release covering roughly 600 HLA-typed donors comprised about 290 gigabases of sequencing data and around 85 million unique TCR sequences. Of the 300 to 400 genotyped donors, approximately 83% fell in the genetic ancestry cluster associated with self-reported Caucasian donors. The aim of the study was to test whether cataloging public T cell receptors could identify signatures of past pathogen exposure. Using immunosequencing, the study profiled T cell repertoires from about 620 subjects and related those repertoires to cytomegalovirus serostatus. In addition to the first cohort of 650 to 750 subjects, a separate validation cohort of approximately 120 different subjects was used. To predict cytomegalovirus infection status, the study brought together high-throughput TCR immunosequencing, statistical association of individual TCRs with disease status, and machine learning. A later analysis re-analyzed previously published TCR beta repertoires from several hundred donors and added high-resolution HLA genotyping to study TCR occurrence patterns. Rather than drawing on any new phenotypic data, the later analysis identified candidate immune exposures from TCR beta sequences and the way those sequences occurred across donors. In an earlier analysis of several hundred of the donors, high-throughput TCR beta sequencing was used to judge whether each TCR beta V gene segment behaved as functional or pseudogenic. Alongside the repertoire data, information on donor age, sex, ethnicity and CMV serostatus was compiled. Genome-wide SNP genotypes for about 65% of the 666 donors were used in a later genetic analysis, which treated that subset as a discovery cohort. Every repertoire in the discovery cohort had been generated on one and the same sequencing platform. HLA typing included class I and class II loci at four-digit resolution. Typing coverage varied by locus: roughly 620-640 donors for A, B, C, DRB1 and DQB1; under 550 for DQA1; over 600 for DPA1; fewer than 480 for DPB1. Four or five DR-DQ haplotypes were handled as single units for association and clustering, since linkage in the cohort was strong. On average, 235,054 unique TCR beta nucleotide sequences were sequenced per donor among some 430 genotyped donors of the cohort, with 15% to 20% of those sequences being non-productive. Overall study results and their limits: Correlated functional status among segregating V segments might be attributable to linkage disequilibrium, but an unknown experimental factor could not be ruled out. The only immune exposure information available for the cohort was CMV serostatus. Broadly in line with IMGT annotations, most TCR beta V segments showed up in productive rearrangements about 87% or about 30% of the time in an earlier analysis of several hundred of the donors. Because the 87-base-pair reads could not distinguish some IMGT-functional V segments, including TRBV6-2 and TRBV6-3, those segments were excluded. In a later genetic analysis, a missense DCLRE1C variant was associated with V-gene and J-gene trimming of TCR beta chains, and the association was replicated in an independent cohort. The study gave a list of around 170 TCR beta chains associated with cytomegalovirus. According to a later analysis, parvovirus B19, influenza, CMV and Epstein-Barr virus appeared linked to several top co-occurrence clusters. The authors suggested that the approach could potentially be extended to other disease states and immunological phenotypes. Most TCR sequences were seen in very few donors, while some public TCRs were found in many individuals. At a false discovery rate of 0.05, a later analysis linked under 20,000 TCR beta sequences to specific HLA alleles. A later analysis found that most CMV-associated TCR beta chains appeared HLA-restricted, with HLA associations seemingly driven largely by CMV exposure. Strong co-occurrence of HLA alleles, especially DR and DQ, made assigning TCR associations to individual alleles difficult. In a later analysis, TCR association rates were found to vary across HLA loci, with the most associated TCRs seen for DRB1 alleles and the fewest for HLA-C alleles. Because counts were too low, seventeen rarely observed V segments, including chromosome 9 orphons, were left out of the earlier analysis of some 640 of the donors. Cytomegalovirus status was reported to be diagnosed by the classifier with high specificity and sensitivity in both the original and validation cohorts. The presence/absence analyses assumed that sequencing depth was roughly uniform across donors, and that assumption may not be true. According to a later genetic analysis, donors in an Asian-associated ancestry cluster had fewer N-insertions in productive TCRs than the approximately 630-donor mean. Because some donors lacked HLA typing at each locus, the association tests relied only on the typed subset. Three of the identified cytomegalovirus-associated TCR beta chains were confirmed in vitro to be specific for cytomegalovirus antigens. The cohort was sequenced for TCR beta chains only, and without alpha or paired-chain data the features that could be detected were limited. A further reported finding was that TCR beta sequences accurately predicted the HLA-A and HLA-B alleles for most subjects in the first cohort. A cluster of highly shared sequence variants was judged likely to represent a technical artifact of the sequencing pipeline. Compared with equally common non-associated chains, HLA-associated TCR beta chains in a later analysis were more clonally expanded and had lower generation probabilities.

The library was generated by the immunoSEQ multiplex PCR assay. The multiplex PCR relied on a mix of 60 forward primers for TCR Vbeta segments and 13 reverse primers for TCR Jbeta segments. The CDR3 region of rearranged TCR beta genes was amplified from genomic DNA with a multiplex PCR assay. The Illumina HiSeq System was used to sequence the amplified TCR beta libraries as 87-base-pair reads. The paper's data handling went like this. A later analysis tallied tens of millions of unique TCR beta chains across the 550 to 850 repertoires, and around 9.9 million of those chains were shared by two or more donors. To remove PCR and sequencing errors, raw reads were error-corrected and collapsed into unique sequences using a nearest-neighbor algorithm that merged closely related sequences. V, D and J gene segments were assigned by aligning CDR3 sequences to IMGT reference sequences. For a sequence to be retained, a match of at least six nucleotides to both a V gene segment and a J gene segment was required. Rearrangements were called productive when the CDR3 lacked stop codons and stayed in frame with V and J; all others were non-productive. Following IMGT convention, CDR3 was defined as the stretch from the second conserved V-encoded cysteine up to the conserved J-encoded phenylalanine. The earlier analysis of fewer than 700 of the donors excluded sequences that lacked an unambiguous match to a single V gene segment. In an earlier analysis of approximately 500 of the donors, a V segment was called functional when productive rearrangements were above 56.7%, and segregating when the standard deviation between donors exceeded 5%. A statistical classification framework was built for diagnosing cytomegalovirus status from the catalog of TCR beta chain sequences. In a later analysis, TCR nucleotide sequences were compared against IMGT/GENE-DB human TR gene sequences so that V and J genes could be assigned. A later analysis assigned CDR3 sequences and most-parsimonious VDJ recombination scenarios with the TCRdist pipeline. In a later analysis, each TCR beta chain was defined by its CDR3 amino acid sequence together with its V-gene family, and reads without a unique V-gene family were excluded. In a later analysis, approximately 640 highly shared, low-generation-probability nucleotide sequences were removed to address suspected cross-contamination and a sequencing artifact. A later analysis calculated a clonal expansion index for each public chain from normalized within-repertoire ranks of inferred template counts. Generation probabilities in a later analysis came from a VDJ recombination model fitted to out-of-frame rearrangements, and those results were checked against IGoR. A later analysis scored TCR-TCR, TCR-HLA and TCR-CMV co-occurrence with hypergeometric tests, applying a repertoire-size bias correction to TCR pairs. To estimate false discovery rates, a later analysis permuted the HLA or CMV assignments 20 times. A later analysis grouped co-occurring TCRs with DBSCAN, adding TCRdist sequence similarity when clustering within HLA-allele-positive subsets. Repertoires with fewer than 30,000 or more than 120,000 public chains, plus five repertoires with anomalous nucleotide sharing, were excluded from co-occurrence clustering. What TCRdb holds here is the immuneACCESS table cut down to in-frame rearrangements. Part of the clones is not present; checked against another copy, under half of the missing clones reflect an unresolved V gene, and the others are unexplained. Clonal size and the V and J genes are those of that table, whereas D and trimming came from the DNA. Present in this sample are around 250,000 clones, 70% to 90% of which were seen just once. The top ten clones comprise less than 8.5% of the sample.

Notes on this clone: Its antigen has not been determined. No qualities accompany the bases; no much larger clone lies one base away.

From the cysteine through the phenylalanine, the CDR3 covers 14 amino acids. Of the read, only the CDR3 DNA is kept; its 42 bases are in frame from base 1. Via the germline V gene, CDR1 is SGHRS and CDR2 YFSETQ. Compared with germline, V lacks 4 bases and J lacks 4 bases; bases without a gene match: 6. The cohort comprised approximately 700 healthy bone marrow donors. Cohort members were all nominally healthy when sampled, although unrecorded immune exposures were likely present. The donor was CMV seropositive and belonged to the group of 250 to 300 seropositive cohort members. A peripheral blood sample was provided by each donor, and peripheral blood mononuclear cells were used for TCR beta sequencing. Genomic DNA extraction from the blood cell samples was performed with the Qiagen DNeasy Blood Extraction Kit.

Sequencing was performed on PBMCs. Here the chain combines TRBV5-1 and TRBJ2-7; TRBD1 lines up with 9 middle nucleotides. The sequence came from a woman in her sixties in good health and CMV-seropositive. CDR3 protein: CASSHGQGSYEQYF. The DNA sequence is given as TGCGCCAGCAGCCACGGACAGGGGTCTTACGAGCAGTACTTC.